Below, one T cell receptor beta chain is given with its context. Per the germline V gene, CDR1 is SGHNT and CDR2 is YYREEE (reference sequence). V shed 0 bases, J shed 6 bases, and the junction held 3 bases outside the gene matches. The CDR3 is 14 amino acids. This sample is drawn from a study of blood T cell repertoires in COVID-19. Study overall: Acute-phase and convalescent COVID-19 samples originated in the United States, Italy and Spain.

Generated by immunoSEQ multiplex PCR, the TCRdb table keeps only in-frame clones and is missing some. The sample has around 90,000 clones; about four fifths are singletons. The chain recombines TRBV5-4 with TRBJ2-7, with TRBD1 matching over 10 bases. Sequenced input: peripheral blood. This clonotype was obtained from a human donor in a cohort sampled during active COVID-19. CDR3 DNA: TGTGCCAGCAGCTTGGCCGGGACAGGGGTCGAGCAGTACTTC. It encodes CASSLAGTGVEQYF.